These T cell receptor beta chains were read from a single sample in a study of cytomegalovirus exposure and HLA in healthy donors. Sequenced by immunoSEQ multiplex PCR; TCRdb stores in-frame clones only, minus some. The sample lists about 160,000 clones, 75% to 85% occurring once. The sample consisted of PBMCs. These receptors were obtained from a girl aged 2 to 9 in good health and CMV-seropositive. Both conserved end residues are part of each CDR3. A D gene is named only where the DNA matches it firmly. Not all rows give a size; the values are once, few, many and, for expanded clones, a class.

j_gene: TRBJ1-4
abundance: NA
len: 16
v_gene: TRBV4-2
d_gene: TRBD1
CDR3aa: CASSPFRGRSNEKLFF
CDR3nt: TGTGCCAGCAGCCCTTTCAGGGGGCGGTCTAATGAAAAACTGTTTTTT

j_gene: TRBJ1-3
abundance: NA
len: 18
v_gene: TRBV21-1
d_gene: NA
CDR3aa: CASGRDTHSRLYWGTIYF
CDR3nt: TGTGCCAGCGGACGGGACACCCATTCCCGTCTCTACTGGGGCACCATATATTTT

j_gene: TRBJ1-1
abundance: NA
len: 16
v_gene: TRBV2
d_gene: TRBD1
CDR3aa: CASSTGDPRLNTEAFF
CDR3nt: TGTGCCAGCAGCACAGGGGACCCCCGTTTGAACACTGAAGCTTTCTTT

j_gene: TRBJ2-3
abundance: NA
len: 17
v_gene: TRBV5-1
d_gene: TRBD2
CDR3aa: CASSFRGGRGGTDTQYF
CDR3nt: TGCGCCAGCAGCTTCAGAGGCGGGAGAGGTGGCACAGATACGCAGTATTTT

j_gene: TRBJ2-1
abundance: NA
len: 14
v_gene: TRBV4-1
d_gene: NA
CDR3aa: CASTAIHINNEQFF
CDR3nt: TGCGCCAGCACCGCAATACATATAAACAATGAGCAGTTCTTC

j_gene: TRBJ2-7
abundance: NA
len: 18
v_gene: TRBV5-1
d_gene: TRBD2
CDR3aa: CASSLGTVAGRGSYEQYF
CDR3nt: TGCGCCAGCAGCTTGGGGACAGTAGCGGGACGCGGCTCCTACGAGCAGTACTTC

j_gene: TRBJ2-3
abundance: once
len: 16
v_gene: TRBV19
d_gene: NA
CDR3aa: CASSPVAALSTDTQYF
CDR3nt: TGTGCCAGTAGTCCGGTTGCGGCCCTAAGCACAGATACGCAGTATTTT

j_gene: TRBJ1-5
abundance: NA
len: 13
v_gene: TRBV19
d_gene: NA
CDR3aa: CASSVPGASPQHF
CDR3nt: TGTGCCAGTAGTGTCCCAGGGGCCTCGCCCCAGCATTTT

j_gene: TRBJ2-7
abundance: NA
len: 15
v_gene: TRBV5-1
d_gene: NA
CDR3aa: CASSLEFGRLYEQYF
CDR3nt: TGCGCCAGCAGCTTGGAATTCGGGAGACTCTACGAGCAGTACTTC

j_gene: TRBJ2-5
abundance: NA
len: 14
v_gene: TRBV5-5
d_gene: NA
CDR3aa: CASSLGTFKETQYF
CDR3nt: TGTGCCAGCAGCTTGGGGACTTTTAAAGAGACCCAGTACTTC

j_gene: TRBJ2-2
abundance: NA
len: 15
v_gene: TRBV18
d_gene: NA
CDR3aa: CASSPPDGGTGELFF
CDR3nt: TGTGCCAGCTCACCACCGGACGGCGGGACCGGGGAGCTGTTTTTT

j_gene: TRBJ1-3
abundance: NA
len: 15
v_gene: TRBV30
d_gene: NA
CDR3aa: CAWEGGGWSGNTIYF
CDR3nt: TGTGCCTGGGAGGGGGGGGGCTGGTCTGGAAACACCATATATTTT

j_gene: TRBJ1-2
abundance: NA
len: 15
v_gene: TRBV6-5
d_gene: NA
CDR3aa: CASSRKPTWSDGYTF
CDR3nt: TGTGCCAGCAGTCGTAAACCTACATGGAGCGATGGCTACACCTTC

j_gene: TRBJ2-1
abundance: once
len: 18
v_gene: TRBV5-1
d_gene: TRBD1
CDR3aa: CASSLTFLRDRGSNEQFF
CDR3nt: TGCGCCAGCAGCTTGACTTTTTTACGGGACAGGGGTTCTAATGAGCAGTTCTTC

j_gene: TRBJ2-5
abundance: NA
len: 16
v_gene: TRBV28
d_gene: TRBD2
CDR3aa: CASSLGSSGRGETQYF
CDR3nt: TGTGCCAGCAGTTTAGGATCTAGCGGGAGGGGAGAGACCCAGTACTTC

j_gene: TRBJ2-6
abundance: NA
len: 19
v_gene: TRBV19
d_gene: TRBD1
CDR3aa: CASSIAGTGVLLGANVLTF
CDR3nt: TGTGCCAGTAGTATAGCTGGGACAGGGGTGTTACTGGGGGCCAACGTCCTGACTTTC

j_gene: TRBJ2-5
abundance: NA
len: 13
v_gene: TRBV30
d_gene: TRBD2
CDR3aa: CAWRAGTQETQYF
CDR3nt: TGTGCCTGGAGAGCGGGGACCCAAGAGACCCAGTACTTC

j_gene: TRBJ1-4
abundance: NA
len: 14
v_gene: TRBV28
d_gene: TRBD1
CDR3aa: CASSLTGVDEKLFF
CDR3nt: TGTGCCAGCAGTTTGACAGGGGTCGATGAAAAACTGTTTTTT

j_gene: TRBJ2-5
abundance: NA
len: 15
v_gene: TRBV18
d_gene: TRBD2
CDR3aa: CASFKTASGRETQYF
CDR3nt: TGTGCCAGCTTCAAGACGGCTAGCGGGAGAGAGACCCAGTACTTC

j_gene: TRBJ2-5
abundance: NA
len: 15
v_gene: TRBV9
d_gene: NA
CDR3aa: CASSVAGTHQETQYF
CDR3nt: TGTGCCAGCAGCGTCGCCGGGACACACCAAGAGACCCAGTACTTC

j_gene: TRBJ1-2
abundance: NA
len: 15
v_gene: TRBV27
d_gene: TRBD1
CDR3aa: CASSLSEGGSYGYTF
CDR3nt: TGTGCCAGCAGTTTATCGGAAGGGGGCTCCTATGGCTACACCTTC

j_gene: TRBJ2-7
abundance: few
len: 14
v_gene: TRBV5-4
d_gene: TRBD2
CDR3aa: CASRAGLDSYEQYF
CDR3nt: TGTGCCAGCAGGGCGGGACTAGATTCCTACGAGCAGTACTTC

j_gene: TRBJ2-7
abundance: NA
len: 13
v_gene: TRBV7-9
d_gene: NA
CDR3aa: CASTRDSFYEQYF
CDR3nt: TGTGCCAGCACCAGAGACTCGTTCTACGAGCAGTACTTC

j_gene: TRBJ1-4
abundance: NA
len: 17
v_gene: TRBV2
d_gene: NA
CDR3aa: CASSEWGVLATNEKLFF
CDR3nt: TGTGCCAGCAGTGAATGGGGCGTACTTGCAACTAATGAAAAACTGTTTTTT

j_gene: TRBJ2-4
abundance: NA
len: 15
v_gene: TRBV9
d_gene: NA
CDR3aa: CASSVTSGGMDIQYF
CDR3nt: TGTGCCAGCAGCGTAACCTCTGGCGGGATGGACATTCAGTACTTC

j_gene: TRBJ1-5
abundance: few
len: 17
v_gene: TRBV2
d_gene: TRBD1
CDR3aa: CASSDPGTGGSNQPQHF
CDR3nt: TGTGCCAGCAGTGACCCCGGGACAGGGGGGAGCAATCAGCCCCAGCATTTT

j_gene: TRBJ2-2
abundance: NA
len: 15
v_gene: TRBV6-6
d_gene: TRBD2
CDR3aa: CATGGLEPRTGELFF
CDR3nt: TGTGCCACCGGGGGACTAGAACCCCGAACCGGGGAGCTGTTTTTT

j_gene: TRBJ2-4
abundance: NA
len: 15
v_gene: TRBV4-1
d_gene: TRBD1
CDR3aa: CASSDELDRGNIQYF
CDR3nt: TGCGCCAGCAGCGACGAGTTAGACAGGGGGAACATTCAGTACTTC

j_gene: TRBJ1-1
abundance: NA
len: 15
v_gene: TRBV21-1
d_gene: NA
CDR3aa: CASSKEKGEGTEAFF
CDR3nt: TGTGCCAGCAGCAAAGAGAAGGGGGAAGGGACTGAAGCTTTCTTT

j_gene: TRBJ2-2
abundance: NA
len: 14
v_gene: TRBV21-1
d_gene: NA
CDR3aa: CASSMGRFTGELFF
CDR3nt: TGTGCCAGCAGCATGGGGAGATTTACCGGGGAGCTGTTTTTT

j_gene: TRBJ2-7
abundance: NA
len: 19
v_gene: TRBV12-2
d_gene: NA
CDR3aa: CASRLGSQREGLGLYEQYF
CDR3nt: TGTGCAAGTCGCTTAGGTTCCCAGCGGGAGGGCCTCGGGCTCTACGAGCAGTACTTC